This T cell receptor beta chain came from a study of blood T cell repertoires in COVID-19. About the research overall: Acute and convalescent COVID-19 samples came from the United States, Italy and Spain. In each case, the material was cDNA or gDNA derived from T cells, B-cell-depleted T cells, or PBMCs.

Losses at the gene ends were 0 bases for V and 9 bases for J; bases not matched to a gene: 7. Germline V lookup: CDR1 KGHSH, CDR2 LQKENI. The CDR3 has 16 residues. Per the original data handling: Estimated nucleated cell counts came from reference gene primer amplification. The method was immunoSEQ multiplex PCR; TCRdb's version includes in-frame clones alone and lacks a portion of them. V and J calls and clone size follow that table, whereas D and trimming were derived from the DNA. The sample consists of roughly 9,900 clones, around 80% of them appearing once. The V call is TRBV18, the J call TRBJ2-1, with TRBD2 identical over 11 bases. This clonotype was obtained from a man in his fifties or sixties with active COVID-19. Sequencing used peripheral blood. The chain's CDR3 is CASSPPSSGGAGEQFF. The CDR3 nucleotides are TGTGCCAGCTCACCACCGAGTAGCGGGGGGGCAGGTGAGCAGTTCTTC.